This TCR beta chain was captured by sequencing in a study of response to subunit inactivated influenza vaccine. Broader study findings: Each seasonal influenza vaccination recruits few new T cells, the authors suggested.

This clonotype turned up a few times. Its matching antigen is unknown. Germline CDR1 and CDR2: DFQATT and SNEGSKA (reference sequence). With V trimmed by 6 bases and J by 9 bases, 11 bases remained unmatched. This CDR3 is built from 15 residues. TCRdb reprocessed the RT-PCR reads via MiXCR and lists one record per CDR3 protein. The data contain approximately 570,000 distinct CDR3 sequences, less than 10% of them seen just once; the ten biggest clones take up over 10%. The origin of this receptor is a man in his fifties or sixties who received an inactivated influenza vaccine. The V gene is TRBV20-1, the J gene TRBJ2-1; 13 bases match TRBD2. This sample comprised PBMCs from blood, obtained less than 30 months after vaccination. CDR3 sequence (DNA): TGCAGTGCCGGGACTAGCGGGACTTCAGTGGGTGAGCAGTTCTTC. Protein sequence: CSAGTSGTSVGEQFF.